This T cell receptor (beta chain) comes out of a study of T cells in women clearing cervical HPV infection (dated by TCRdb to the late 2010s). For the wider study: The cases were about two dozen women with histologically confirmed HPV16-related CIN3 or worse, and 2 of those women had invasive cancers. Cases were matched to controls by age within five years and by the year the sample was collected. Since only a few of the women had HLA typing available, the possibility that HLA type was acting as a confounder could not be ruled out. An exploratory proof-of-principle case-control study, nested within the Guanacaste HPV Natural History Study in Costa Rica, was conducted to compare TCR repertoires across cervical HPV16 outcomes. For cases, the median interval between lesion detection and blood sampling was around 150 days, with an interquartile range of about 85 to 220 days. Median age was 34 years in cases versus around 37 in controls, and baseline characteristics did not differ significantly. Blood from cases was collected at the visit where the lesion was first found, while blood from controls was collected once the infection could no longer be detected. In the parent cohort, approximately 9,400 women aged 18 or older were enrolled in Guanacaste, Costa Rica, during about 1992 to 1995 and were followed for less than 8 years. Five blinded duplicates per group were added as quality controls, giving about 60 samples: 50 or so participants and about ten replicates. The approximately 25 controls were women who cleared a single incident HPV16 infection within 12 months without developing precancer or cancer. Broader findings and caveats from the paper: Because T-cell numbers per sample were unknown, differences in richness could reflect varying T-cell content rather than repertoire biology. Lower TRBV6-7 relative abundance was observed in cases than in controls (about 0.1% versus 0.15%; Bonferroni P = 0.0008). Across sequencing depths, CIN3+ cases showed significantly higher TCR repertoire richness than controls, but evenness did not differ between the groups. Whether associations preceded infection or resulted from infection could not be shown with the cross-sectional design, and effector/memory subsets and HPV-specific T cells were not isolated. Cases were distinguished from controls with an estimated AUC of approximately 0.83 by random forest classifiers combining richness and V gene abundances.

As concerns this clone: This clone's antigen is unknown. The CDR3 goes on 3 residues after the read ends, and that part is filled in from the germline J gene.

Every participant had a single incident cervical HPV16 infection, and women with prevalent HPV16 infections were excluded. Cervical HPV DNA was detected with MY09/MY11 PCR, and genotyping was done by dot-blot hybridization. Approximately 15 mL of heparinized blood were centrifuged, and the buffy coat was aliquoted, frozen at -30°C, then stored at -80°C. QIAGEN kits were used to extract genomic DNA from buffy coat specimens. Using the immunoSEQ assay, multiplex PCR amplified TCR beta CDR3 regions from an average of around 1,300 ng of genomic DNA per sample. To correct primer bias, the assay used a complete synthetic TCR repertoire to set an amplification baseline. The amplicons were sequenced on the Illumina platform. The authors' pipeline ran thus. Sequences were error-corrected by clustering with frequency ratios and a modified nearest-neighbor algorithm, then analyzed in the immunoSEQ Analyzer with IMGT gene definitions. At each rarefaction depth, TCR richness and evenness were averaged across 20 rarefaction repeats, and any sample with fewer sequences than the depth was left out. Wilcoxon rank sum tests with FDR correction were used to compare relative abundances of V, D and J genes between the groups. In the blinded duplicates, the intraclass correlation was around 96% for TCR richness and averaged about 76% across over 65 gene segments. Held by TCRdb, this immuneACCESS table contains in-frame sequences only and omits some clones. Under half of the omission traces to an unresolved V gene where checked; the cause of the rest is unknown. Clone size and V and J calls were adopted from that table, with D and trimming inferred from the DNA. The sample's table lists a count of some 31,000 clones. Of the sample, about 2.8% is held by the ten largest clones.

V and J are trimmed by 5 bases and 4 bases, and the gene matches miss 9 bases of the junction. As encoded in the germline V gene, CDR1 is KGHSH while CDR2 is LQKENI. The CDR3 sequence holds 16 residues, the cysteine and phenylalanine included. The DNA has 39 bases, all within the CDR3, and is read from base 1. This sequence was found in a woman aged 18 to 75 with a cervical HPV16 infection that either progressed to CIN3+ or cleared (not recorded which). Sequencing was performed on blood buffy coat. The sequence joins TRBV18 to TRBJ2-3; 10 bases in the middle match TRBD1. Here the CDR3 is given as CASSTTPGQGSDTQYF. CDR3 bases read: TGTGCCAGCTCAACCACACCGGGACAGGGGTCAGATACG. The reference TRBV18 and TRBJ2-3 proteins fill in what lies around the CDR3, so the full variable domain reads NAGVMQNPRHLVRRRGQEARLRCSPMKGHSHVYWYRQLPEEGLKFMVYLQKENIIDESGMPKERFSAEFPKEGPSILRIQQVVRGDSAAYFCASSTTPGQGSDTQYFGPGTRLTVL.